Following are 2 T cell receptor beta chains from one sample sequenced in a study of HIV-infected patients and healthy controls. The repertoire came from unfractionated whole blood and reflected all unsorted peripheral T cells. About 540 ng RNA was reverse transcribed with alpha and beta constant-region primers. Separate chain-specific third strand synthesis with multiplexing indices produced the alpha and beta libraries. TCRdb passed the 5' RACE reads through MiXCR, listing each CDR3 protein once. The sample lists some 13,000 distinct CDR3 sequences, roughly a tenth occurring once. The specimen was blood. These receptors were taken from an adult in good health.

Sample share makes this clonotype medium-sized (0.01 to 0.1%). The chain combines TRBV3-1 with TRBJ2-2, with 10 nucleotides matching TRBD1. CDR3 length: 15 amino acids. V lost 4 bases to trimming and J lost 7 bases; unmatched junction nucleotides: 6. CDR1 and CDR2 (germline): LGHDT, YNNKEL (reference sequence). This CDR3 is CASSLGDRGNGELFF. The CDR3 region has the DNA TGTGCCAGCAGCCTTGGGGACAGGGGAAACGGGGAGCTGTTTTTT.

This clonotype was counted only a few times. J is TRBJ1-1 and V is TRBV18; D possibly corresponds to TRBD1 (6 bases). V was trimmed by 2 bases and J by 0 bases, leaving 7 bases between them. CDR3 length: 14 amino acids. CDR1 and CDR2 from the germline V gene are KGHSH and LQKENI. The CDR3 sequence: CASSPGQLNTEAFF. CDR3 nucleotides: TGTGCCAGCTCACCAGGACAGCTGAACACTGAAGCTTTCTTT.